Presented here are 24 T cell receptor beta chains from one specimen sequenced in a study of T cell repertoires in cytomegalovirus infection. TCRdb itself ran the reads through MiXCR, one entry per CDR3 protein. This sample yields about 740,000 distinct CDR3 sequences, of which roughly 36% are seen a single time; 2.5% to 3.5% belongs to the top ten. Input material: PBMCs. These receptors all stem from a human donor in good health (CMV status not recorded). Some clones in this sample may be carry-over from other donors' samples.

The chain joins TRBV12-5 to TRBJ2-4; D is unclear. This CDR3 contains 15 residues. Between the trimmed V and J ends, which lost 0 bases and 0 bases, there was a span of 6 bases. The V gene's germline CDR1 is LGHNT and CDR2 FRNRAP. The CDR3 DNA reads TGTGCTAGTGGTTTGGTACAACTAGCCAAAAACATTCAGTACTTC. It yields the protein CASGLVQLAKNIQYF.

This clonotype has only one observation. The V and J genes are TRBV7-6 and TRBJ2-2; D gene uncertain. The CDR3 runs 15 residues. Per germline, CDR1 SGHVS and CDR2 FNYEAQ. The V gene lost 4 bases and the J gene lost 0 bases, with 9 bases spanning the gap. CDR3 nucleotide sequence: TGTGCCAGCAGCTCATACAGCGCGAACACCGGGGAGCTGTTTTTT. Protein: CASSSYSANTGELFF.

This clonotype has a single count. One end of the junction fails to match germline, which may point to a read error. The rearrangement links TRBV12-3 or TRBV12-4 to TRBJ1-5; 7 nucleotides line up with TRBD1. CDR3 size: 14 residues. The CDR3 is CASSLDRSNQPQPF. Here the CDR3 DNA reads TGTGCCAGCAGTTTGGACAGGAGCAATCAGCCCCAGCCTTTT.

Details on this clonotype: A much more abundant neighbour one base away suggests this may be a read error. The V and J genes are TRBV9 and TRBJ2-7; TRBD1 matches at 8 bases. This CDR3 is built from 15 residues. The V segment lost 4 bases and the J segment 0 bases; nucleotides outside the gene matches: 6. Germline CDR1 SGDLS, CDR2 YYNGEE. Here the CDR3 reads CASSPRQGLSYEQYF. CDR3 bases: TGTGCCAGCAGCCCCCGACAGGGGCTCTCCTACGAGCAGTACTTC.

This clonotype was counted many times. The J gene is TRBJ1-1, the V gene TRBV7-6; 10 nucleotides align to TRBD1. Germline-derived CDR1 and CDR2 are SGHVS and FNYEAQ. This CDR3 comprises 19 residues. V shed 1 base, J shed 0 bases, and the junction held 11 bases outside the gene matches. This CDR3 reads CASSLDPGTGEGLNTEAFF. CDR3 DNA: TGTGCCAGCAGCTTAGACCCCGGGACAGGGGAAGGCTTGAACACTGAAGCTTTCTTT.

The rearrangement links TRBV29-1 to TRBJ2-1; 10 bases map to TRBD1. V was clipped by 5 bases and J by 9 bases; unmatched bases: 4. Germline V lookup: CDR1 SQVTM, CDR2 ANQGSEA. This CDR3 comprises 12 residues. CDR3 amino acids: CSVRTGGIEQFF. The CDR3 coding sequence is TGCAGCGTTAGGACAGGGGGGATTGAGCAGTTCTTC.

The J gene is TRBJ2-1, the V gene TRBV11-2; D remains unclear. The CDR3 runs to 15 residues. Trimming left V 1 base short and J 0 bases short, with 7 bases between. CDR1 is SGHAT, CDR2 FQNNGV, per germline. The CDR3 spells CASSLVVSSYNEQFF. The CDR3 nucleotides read TGTGCCAGCAGCTTAGTCGTGTCCTCCTACAATGAGCAGTTCTTC.

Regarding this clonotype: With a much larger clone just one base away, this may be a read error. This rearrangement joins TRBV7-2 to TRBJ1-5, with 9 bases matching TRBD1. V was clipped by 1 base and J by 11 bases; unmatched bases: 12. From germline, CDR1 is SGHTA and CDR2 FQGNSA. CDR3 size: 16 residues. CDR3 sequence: CASSLGVGTGNQAQHF. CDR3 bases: TGTGCCAGCAGCTTAGGTGTCGGGACAGGGAACCAGGCCCAGCATTTT. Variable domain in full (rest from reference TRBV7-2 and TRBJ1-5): GAGVSQSPSNKVTEKGKDVELRCDPISGHTALYWYRQSLGQGLEFLIYFQGNSAPDKSGLPSDRFSAERTGGSVSTLTIQRTQQEDSAVYLCASSLGVGTGNQAQHFGDGTRLSIL.

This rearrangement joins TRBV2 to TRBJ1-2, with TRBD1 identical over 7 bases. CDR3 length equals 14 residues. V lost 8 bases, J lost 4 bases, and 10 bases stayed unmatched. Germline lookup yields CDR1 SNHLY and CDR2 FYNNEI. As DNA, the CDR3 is TGTGCCAGCGTCGTCCGGACAGGCCCCTATGGCTACACCTTC. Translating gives CASVVRTGPYGYTF.

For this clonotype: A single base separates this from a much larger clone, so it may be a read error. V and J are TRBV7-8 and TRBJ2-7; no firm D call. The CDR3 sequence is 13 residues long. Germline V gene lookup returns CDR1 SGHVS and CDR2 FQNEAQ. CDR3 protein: CSSSPGGVYEQYF. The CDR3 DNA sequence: TGTTCCAGCAGCCCCGGTGGGGTTTACGAGCAGTACTTC.

The CDR3 here is CSARIRWGSNQPQHF. CDR3 in DNA: TGCAGTGCTAGAATTAGGTGGGGAAGCAATCAGCCCCAGCATTTT. The chain has TRBV20-1 and TRBJ1-5; D ambiguous. Trimming shortened V by 2 bases and J by 1 base, and 12 bases separated the two germline ends. The CDR3 contains 15 residues. Germline assignment: CDR1 DFQATT and CDR2 SNEGSKA (reference sequence).

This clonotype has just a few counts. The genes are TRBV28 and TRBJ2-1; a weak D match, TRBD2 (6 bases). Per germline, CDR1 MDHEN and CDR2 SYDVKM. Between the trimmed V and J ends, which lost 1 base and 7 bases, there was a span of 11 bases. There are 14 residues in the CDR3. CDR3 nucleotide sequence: TGTGCCAGCAGTTTATTCGGGAGTTTGAATGAGCAGTTCTTC. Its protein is CASSLFGSLNEQFF.

CDR3 DNA sequence: TGCGCCAGCAGCCAAGACCTAGCCCCCTCCTACAATGAGCAGTTCTTC. It translates to CASSQDLAPSYNEQFF. The rearrangement joins TRBV4-3 to TRBJ2-1, with D perhaps matching TRBD2 (5 bases). The CDR3 sequence is 16 residues long. V shed 0 bases and J shed 0 bases, with 9 bases lying between them. Per germline, CDR1 LGHNA and CDR2 YSLEER.

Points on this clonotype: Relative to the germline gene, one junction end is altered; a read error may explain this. The CDR3 reads CASSDSGNEQYF. As DNA, the CDR3 is TGTGCCAGCAGTGACTCGGGGAACGAGCAGTACTTC. The gene calls are TRBV6-6 and TRBJ2-7; tentative D call: TRBD2 (5 bases). The germline V gene encodes CDR1 MNHNY and CDR2 SVGAGI (reference sequence). This CDR3 contains 12 residues.

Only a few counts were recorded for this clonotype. The CDR3 DNA reads as TGTGCCAGCAGTGAATATGAGGGGACAGGGCGGTCCACTGAAGCTTTCTTT. This gives the protein CASSEYEGTGRSTEAFF. The chain couples TRBV25-1 to TRBJ1-1; 9 bases map to TRBD1. The CDR3 loop spans 17 amino acids. The junction had 9 bases not matched to a gene; V was cut back by 0 bases and J by 4 bases. Germline V lookup: CDR1 MGHDK, CDR2 SYGVNS.

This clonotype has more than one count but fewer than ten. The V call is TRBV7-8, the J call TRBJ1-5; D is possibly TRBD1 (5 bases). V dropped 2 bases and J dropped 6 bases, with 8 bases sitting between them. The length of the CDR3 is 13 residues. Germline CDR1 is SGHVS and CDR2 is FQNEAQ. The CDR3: CASSLRGSQPQHF. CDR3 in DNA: TGTGCCAGCAGCTTAAGGGGCTCTCAGCCCCAGCATTTT.

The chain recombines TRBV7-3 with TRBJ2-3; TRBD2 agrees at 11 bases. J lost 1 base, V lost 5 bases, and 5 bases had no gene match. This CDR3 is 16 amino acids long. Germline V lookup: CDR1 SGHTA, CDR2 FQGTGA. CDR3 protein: CASSQLAGAGTDTQYF. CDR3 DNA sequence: TGTGCCAGCAGCCAACTAGCGGGGGCCGGCACAGATACGCAGTATTTT.

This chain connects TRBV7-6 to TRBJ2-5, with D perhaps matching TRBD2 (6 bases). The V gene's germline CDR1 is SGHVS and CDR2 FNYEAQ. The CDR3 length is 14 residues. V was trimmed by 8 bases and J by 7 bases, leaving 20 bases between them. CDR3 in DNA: TGTGCCAGCGCGGACCCCTTGAGGGAGGTGACCCAGTACTTC. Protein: CASADPLREVTQYF.

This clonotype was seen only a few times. The CDR3 sequence: CASSRQGGSYNSPLHF. DNA for the CDR3: TGTGCCAGCAGCAGACAGGGAGGGTCCTATAATTCACCCCTCCACTTT. The chain joins TRBV6-6 to TRBJ1-6; 7 bases are shared with TRBD1. Germline loops: CDR1 MNHNY, CDR2 SVGAGI (reference sequence). This CDR3 is built from 16 residues. The J segment lost 1 base and the V segment lost 6 bases, leaving 6 bases of the junction unmatched.

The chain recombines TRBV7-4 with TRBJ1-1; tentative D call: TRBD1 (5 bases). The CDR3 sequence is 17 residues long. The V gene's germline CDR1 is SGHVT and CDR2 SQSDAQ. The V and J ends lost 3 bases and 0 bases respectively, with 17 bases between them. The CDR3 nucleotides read TGTGCCAGCAGCTTTAGCTGGGGACGGCCTTTGAACACTGAAGCTTTCTTT. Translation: CASSFSWGRPLNTEAFF.

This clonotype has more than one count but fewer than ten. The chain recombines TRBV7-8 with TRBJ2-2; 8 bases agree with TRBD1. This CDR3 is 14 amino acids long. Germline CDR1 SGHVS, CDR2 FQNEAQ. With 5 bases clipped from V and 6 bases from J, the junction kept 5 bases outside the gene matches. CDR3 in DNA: TGTGCCAGCAGCAAAGGACAGGGTTCCGGGGAGCTGTTTTTT. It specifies CASSKGQGSGELFF.

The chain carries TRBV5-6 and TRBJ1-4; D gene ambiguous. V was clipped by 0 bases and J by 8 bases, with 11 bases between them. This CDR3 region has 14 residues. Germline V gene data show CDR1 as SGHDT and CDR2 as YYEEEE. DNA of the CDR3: TGTGCCAGCAGCTTGGGTACGGGGAAAGAAAAACTGTTTTTT. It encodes CASSLGTGKEKLFF.

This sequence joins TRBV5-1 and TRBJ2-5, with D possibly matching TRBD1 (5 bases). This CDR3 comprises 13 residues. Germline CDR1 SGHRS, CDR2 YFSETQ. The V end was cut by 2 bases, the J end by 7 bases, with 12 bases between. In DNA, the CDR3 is TGCGCCAGCAGCTTAGGCAGGGTTGGGACCCAGTACTTC. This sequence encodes CASSLGRVGTQYF.

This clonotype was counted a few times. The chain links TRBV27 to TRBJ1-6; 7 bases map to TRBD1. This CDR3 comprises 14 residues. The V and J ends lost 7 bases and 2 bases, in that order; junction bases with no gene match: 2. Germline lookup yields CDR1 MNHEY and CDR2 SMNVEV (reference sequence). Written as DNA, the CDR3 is TGTGCCAGCACCCAGGGGGCCTATAATTCACCCCTCCACTTT. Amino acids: CASTQGAYNSPLHF.